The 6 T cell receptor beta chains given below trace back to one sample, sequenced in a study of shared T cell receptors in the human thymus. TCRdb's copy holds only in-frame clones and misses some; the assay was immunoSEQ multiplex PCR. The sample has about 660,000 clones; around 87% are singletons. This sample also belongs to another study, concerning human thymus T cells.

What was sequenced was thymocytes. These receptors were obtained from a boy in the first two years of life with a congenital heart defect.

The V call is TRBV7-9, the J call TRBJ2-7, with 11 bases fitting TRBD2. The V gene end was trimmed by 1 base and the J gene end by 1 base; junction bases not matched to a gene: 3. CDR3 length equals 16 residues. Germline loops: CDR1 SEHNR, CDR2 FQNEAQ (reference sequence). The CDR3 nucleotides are TGTGCCAGCAGCTTAGGGGGACTAGCGGAATCCTACGAGCAGTACTTC. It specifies CASSLGGLAESYEQYF. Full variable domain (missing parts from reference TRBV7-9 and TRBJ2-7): DTGVSQNPRHKITKRGQNVTFRCDPISEHNRLYWYRQTLGQGPEFLTYFQNEAQLEKSRLLSDRFSAERPKGSFSTLEIQRTEQGDSAMYLCASSLGGLAESYEQYFGPGTRLTVT.

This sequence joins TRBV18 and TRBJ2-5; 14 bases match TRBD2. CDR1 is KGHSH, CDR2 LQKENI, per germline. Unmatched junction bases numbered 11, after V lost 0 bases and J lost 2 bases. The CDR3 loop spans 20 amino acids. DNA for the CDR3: TGTGCCAGCTCACCACCTTGGGGGACTAGCGGGAGAGGTGGGCAAGAGACCCAGTACTTC. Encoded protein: CASSPPWGTSGRGGQETQYF.

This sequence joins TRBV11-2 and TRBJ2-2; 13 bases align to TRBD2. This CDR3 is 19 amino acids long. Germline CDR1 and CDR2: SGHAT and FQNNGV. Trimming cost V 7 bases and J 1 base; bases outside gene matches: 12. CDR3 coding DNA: TGTGCCAGCAACTCCGCCGGGACTAGCGGGACGTGGAACACCGGGGAGCTGTTTTTT. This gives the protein CASNSAGTSGTWNTGELFF.

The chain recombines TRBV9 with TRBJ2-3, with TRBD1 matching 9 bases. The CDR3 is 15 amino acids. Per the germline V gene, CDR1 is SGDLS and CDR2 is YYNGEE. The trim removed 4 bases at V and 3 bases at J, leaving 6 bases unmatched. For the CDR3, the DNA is TGTGCCAGCAGCCACCGGGACAGGGAAACAGATACGCAGTATTTT. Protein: CASSHRDRETDTQYF.

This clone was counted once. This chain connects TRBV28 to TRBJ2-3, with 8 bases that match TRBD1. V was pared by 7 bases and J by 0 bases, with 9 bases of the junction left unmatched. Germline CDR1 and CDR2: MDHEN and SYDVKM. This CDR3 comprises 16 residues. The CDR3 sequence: CASILRRDRSTDTQYF. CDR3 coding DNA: TGTGCCAGCATTCTAAGACGGGACAGGAGCACAGATACGCAGTATTTT.

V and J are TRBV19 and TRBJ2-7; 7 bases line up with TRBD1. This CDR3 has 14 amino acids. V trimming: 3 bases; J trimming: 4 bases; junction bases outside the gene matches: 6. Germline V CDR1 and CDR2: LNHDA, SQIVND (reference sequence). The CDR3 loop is CASSIVGGAYEQYF. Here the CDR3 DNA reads TGTGCCAGTAGTATCGTAGGGGGCGCGTACGAGCAGTACTTC.